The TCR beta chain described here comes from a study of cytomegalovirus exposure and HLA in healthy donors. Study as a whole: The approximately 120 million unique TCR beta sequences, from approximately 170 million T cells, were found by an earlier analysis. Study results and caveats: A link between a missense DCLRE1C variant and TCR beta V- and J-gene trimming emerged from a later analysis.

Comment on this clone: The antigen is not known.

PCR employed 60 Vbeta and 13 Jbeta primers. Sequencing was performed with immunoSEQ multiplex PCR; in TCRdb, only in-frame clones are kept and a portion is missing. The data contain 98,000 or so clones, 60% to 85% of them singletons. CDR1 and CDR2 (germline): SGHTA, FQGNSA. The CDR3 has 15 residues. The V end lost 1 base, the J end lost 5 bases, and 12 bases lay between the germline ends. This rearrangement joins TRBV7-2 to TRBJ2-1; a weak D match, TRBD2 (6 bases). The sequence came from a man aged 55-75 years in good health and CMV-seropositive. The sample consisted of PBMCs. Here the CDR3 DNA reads TGTGCCAGCAGCTTAGGAAGGAGGGGACACAATGAGCAGTTCTTC. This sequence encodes CASSLGRRGHNEQFF.